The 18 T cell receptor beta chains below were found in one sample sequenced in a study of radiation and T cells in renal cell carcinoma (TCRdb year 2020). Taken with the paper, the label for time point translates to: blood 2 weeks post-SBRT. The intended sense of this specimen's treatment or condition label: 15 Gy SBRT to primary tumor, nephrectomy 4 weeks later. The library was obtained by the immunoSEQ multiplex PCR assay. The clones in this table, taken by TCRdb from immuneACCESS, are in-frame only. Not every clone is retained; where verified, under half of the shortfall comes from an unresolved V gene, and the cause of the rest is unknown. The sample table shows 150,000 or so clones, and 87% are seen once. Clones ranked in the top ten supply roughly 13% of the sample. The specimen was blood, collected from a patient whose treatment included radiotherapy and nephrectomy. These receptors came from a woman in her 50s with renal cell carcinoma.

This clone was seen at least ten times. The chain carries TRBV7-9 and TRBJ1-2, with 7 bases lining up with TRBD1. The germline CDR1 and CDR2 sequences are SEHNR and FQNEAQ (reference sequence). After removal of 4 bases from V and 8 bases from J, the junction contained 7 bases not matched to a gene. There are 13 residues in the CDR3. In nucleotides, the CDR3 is TGTGCCAGCAGCTCCACAGGGGCAGGGGGCTACACCTTC. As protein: CASSSTGAGGYTF. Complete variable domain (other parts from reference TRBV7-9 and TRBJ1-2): DTGVSQNPRHKITKRGQNVTFRCDPISEHNRLYWYRQTLGQGPEFLTYFQNEAQLEKSRLLSDRFSAERPKGSFSTLEIQRTEQGDSAMYLCASSSTGAGGYTFGSGTRLTVV.

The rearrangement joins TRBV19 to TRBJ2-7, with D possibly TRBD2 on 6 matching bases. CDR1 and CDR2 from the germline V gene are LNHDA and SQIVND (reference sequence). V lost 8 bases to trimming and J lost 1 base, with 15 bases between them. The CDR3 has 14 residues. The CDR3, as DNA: TGTGCCAGTCGCCCGGGGGTCGAGTCCTACGAGCAGTACTTC. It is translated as CASRPGVESYEQYF.

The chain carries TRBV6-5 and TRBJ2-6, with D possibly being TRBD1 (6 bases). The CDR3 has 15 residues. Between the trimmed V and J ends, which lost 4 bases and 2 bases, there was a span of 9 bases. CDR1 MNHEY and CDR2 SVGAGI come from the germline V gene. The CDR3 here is CASSSQGTGANVLTF. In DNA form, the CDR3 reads TGTGCCAGCAGTTCGCAGGGGACTGGGGCCAACGTCCTGACTTTC.

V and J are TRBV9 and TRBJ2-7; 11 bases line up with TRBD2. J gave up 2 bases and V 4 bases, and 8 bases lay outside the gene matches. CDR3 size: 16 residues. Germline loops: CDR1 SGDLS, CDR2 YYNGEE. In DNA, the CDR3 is TGTGCCAGCAGCCCCAGGGGACTAGCGGTAGCCTACGAGCAGTACTTC. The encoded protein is CASSPRGLAVAYEQYF.

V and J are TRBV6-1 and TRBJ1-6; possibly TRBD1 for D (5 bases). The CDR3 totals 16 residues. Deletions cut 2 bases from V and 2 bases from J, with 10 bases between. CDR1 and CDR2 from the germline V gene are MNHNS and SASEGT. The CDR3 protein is CASSERRQPYNSPLHF. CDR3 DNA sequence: TGTGCCAGCAGTGAACGCAGACAGCCCTATAATTCACCCCTCCACTTT.

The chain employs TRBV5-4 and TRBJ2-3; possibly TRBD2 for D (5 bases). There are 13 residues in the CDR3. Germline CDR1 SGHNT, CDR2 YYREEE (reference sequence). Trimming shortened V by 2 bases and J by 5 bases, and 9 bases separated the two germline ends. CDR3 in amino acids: CASSFWSGDTQYF. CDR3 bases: TGTGCCAGCAGCTTCTGGAGCGGAGATACGCAGTATTTT.

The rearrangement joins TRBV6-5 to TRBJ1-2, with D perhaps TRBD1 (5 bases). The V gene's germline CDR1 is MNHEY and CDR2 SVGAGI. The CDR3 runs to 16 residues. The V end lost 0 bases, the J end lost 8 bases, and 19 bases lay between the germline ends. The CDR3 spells CASSYSMQGRMGGYTF. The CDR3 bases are TGTGCCAGCAGTTACTCGATGCAGGGCAGAATGGGGGGCTACACCTTC.

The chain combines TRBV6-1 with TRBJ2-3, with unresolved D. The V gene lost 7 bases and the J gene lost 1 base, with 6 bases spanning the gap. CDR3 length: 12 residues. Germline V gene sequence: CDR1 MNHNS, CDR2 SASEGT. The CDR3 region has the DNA TGTGCCAGCATAGGTCGCACAGATACGCAGTATTTT. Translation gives CASIGRTDTQYF.

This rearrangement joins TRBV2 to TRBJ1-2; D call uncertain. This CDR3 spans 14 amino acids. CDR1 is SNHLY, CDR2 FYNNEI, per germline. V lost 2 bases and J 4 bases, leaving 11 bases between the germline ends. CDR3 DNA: TGTGCCAGCAGTGAATTTGGCGGGAGCTATGGCTACACCTTC. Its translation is CASSEFGGSYGYTF.

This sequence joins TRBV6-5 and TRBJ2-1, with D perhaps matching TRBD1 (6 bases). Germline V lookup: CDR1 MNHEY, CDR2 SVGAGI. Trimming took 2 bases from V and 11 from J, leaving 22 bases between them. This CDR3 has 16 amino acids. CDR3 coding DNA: TGTGCCAGCAGTTACGAGGGGGTGAGCTCCTACAAAAAGCAGTTCTTC. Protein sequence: CASSYEGVSSYKKQFF.

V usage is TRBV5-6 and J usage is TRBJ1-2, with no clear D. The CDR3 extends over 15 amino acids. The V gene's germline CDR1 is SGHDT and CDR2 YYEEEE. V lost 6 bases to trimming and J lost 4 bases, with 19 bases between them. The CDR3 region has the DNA TGTGCCAGCAACCTCCGGGAAAACCTTGTCTATGGCTACACCTTC. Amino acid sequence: CASNLRENLVYGYTF.

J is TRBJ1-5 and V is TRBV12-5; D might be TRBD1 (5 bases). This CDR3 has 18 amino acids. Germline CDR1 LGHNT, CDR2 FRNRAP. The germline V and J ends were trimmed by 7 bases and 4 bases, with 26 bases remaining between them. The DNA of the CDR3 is TGTGCTAGTGCCAGGGACCTCGGGTCTTCTGTTGTGAATCAGCCCCAGCATTTT. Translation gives CASARDLGSSVVNQPQHF.

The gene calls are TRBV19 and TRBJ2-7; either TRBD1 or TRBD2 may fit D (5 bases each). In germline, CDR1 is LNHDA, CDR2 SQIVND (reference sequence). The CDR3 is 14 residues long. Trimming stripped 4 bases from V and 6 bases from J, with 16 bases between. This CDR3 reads CASSRTSASPEQYF. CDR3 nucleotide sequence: TGTGCCAGTAGTAGGACATCGGCTAGCCCCGAGCAGTACTTC.

This CDR3 reads CASSREGALGYTF. As DNA, the CDR3 is TGTGCCAGCTCAAGGGAGGGGGCGCTCGGCTACACCTTC. The chain is built from TRBV6-1 and TRBJ1-2; 7 nucleotides match TRBD1. Trimming at V came to 8 bases and at J to 8 bases, leaving 11 bases not matched to a gene. CDR1 MNHNS and CDR2 SASEGT come from the germline V gene. This CDR3 comprises 13 residues.

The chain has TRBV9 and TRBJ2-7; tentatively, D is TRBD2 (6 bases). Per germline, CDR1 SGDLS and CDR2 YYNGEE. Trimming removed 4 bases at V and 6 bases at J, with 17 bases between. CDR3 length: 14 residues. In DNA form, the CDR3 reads TGTGCCAGCAGCCCTACGGGACTCTCCCGCGAGCAGTACTTC. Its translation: CASSPTGLSREQYF.

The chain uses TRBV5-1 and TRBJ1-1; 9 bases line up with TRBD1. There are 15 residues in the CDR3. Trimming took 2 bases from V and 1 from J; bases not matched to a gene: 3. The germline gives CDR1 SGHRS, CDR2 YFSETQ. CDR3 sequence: CASSLPGQGNTEAFF. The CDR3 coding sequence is TGCGCCAGCAGCTTACCGGGACAGGGGAACACTGAAGCTTTCTTT.

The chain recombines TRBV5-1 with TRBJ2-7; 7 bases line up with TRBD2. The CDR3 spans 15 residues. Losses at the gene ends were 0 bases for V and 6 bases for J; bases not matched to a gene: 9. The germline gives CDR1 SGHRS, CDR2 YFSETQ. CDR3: CASSLDGRGGSEQYF. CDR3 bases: TGCGCCAGCAGCTTGGATGGGAGGGGAGGGTCCGAGCAGTACTTC.

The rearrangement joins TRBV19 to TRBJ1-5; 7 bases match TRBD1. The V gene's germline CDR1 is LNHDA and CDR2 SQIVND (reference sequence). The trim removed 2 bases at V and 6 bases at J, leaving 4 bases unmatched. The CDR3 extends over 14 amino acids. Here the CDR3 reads CASSIQGEGQPQHF. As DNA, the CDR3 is TGTGCCAGTAGTATACAGGGGGAAGGTCAGCCCCAGCATTTT.